What follows are 16 T cell receptor beta chains derived from one specimen sequenced in a study of T cell clonotyping in hematopoietic cell transplantation. Sequenced by immunoSEQ multiplex PCR; TCRdb stores in-frame clones only, minus some. The table has 50,000 or so clones, around 80% seen once; the top ten hold 4% to 5.5%. Time point meaning: recipient sample about 28 days before transplant, after cytoreduction. Here the sequenced sample was peripheral blood mononuclear cells, taken before stem cell transplant. The source of these receptors is a man aged 60 to 69 with myelodysplastic syndrome. Some clones in this sample may be carry-over from other donors' samples.

The chain carries TRBV7-6 and TRBJ1-3; D remains unclear. The germline CDR1 and CDR2 sequences are SGHVS and FNYEAQ. The ends were cut back, 6 bases at V and 2 bases at J, with 11 bases in the middle. CDR3 length equals 14 residues. Here the CDR3 reads CASRRGGAGNTIYF. The CDR3 DNA reads TGTGCCAGCAGGAGAGGTGGGGCTGGAAACACCATATATTTT.

The chain is built from TRBV9 and TRBJ2-3, with 9 positions matching TRBD1. Germline V gives CDR1 SGDLS, CDR2 YYNGEE. The V and J ends lost 4 bases and 5 bases, in that order; junction bases with no gene match: 5. CDR3 size: 14 residues. The CDR3: CASSQGQGKDTQYF. In DNA form, the CDR3 reads TGTGCCAGCAGCCAGGGACAGGGAAAAGATACGCAGTATTTT.

V usage is TRBV7-2 and J usage is TRBJ2-6; the match to TRBD1 covers 9 bases. The germline V gene encodes CDR1 SGHTA and CDR2 FQGNSA. The trim removed 4 bases at V and 3 bases at J, leaving 7 bases unmatched. The CDR3 is 17 amino acids. CDR3 loop: CASSSKRTGVGANVLTF. Here the CDR3 DNA reads TGTGCCAGCAGCTCCAAGAGGACAGGGGTTGGGGCCAACGTCCTGACTTTC.

This clone occurred once. The chain has TRBV4-3 and TRBJ2-3; the match to TRBD2 covers 9 bases. V lost 0 bases to trimming and J lost 9 bases; unmatched junction nucleotides: 16. Germline-derived CDR1 and CDR2 are LGHNA and YSLEER. CDR3 length: 18 residues. CDR3 in amino acids: CASSQEWASGDGRGTQYF. The CDR3 DNA sequence: TGCGCCAGCAGCCAAGAGTGGGCTAGCGGGGACGGTAGAGGCACGCAGTATTTT.

This chain joins TRBV4-2 and TRBJ2-5, with D perhaps given as TRBD1 or TRBD2 (6 bases each). V lost 2 bases, J lost 4 bases, and 14 bases lay in between. The CDR3 contains 15 residues. Germline V gene lookup returns CDR1 LGHNA and CDR2 YNFKEQ. CDR3 sequence: CASSQSSGGGETQYF. DNA for the CDR3: TGTGCCAGCAGCCAATCCTCCGGAGGGGGAGAGACCCAGTACTTC.

The chain has TRBV7-2 and TRBJ1-4, with 12 positions matching TRBD1. CDR1 SGHTA and CDR2 FQGNSA come from the germline V gene. The CDR3 loop spans 16 amino acids. The ends lost 5 bases at V and 8 bases at J; junction bases unmatched: 9. The CDR3 is CASSQTGTGGREKLFF. The CDR3 coding sequence is TGTGCCAGCAGCCAAACTGGGACAGGGGGCAGGGAAAAACTGTTTTTT.

The rearrangement links TRBV6-1 to TRBJ2-3; D might be TRBD1 (5 bases). The length of the CDR3 is 15 residues. Germline CDR1 reads MNHNS; CDR2 reads SASEGT. V dropped 1 base and J dropped 2 bases, with 10 bases sitting between them. The CDR3 region is CASSEGGGFTDTQYF. CDR3 DNA sequence: TGTGCCAGCAGTGAAGGGGGCGGATTCACAGATACGCAGTATTTT.

The chain couples TRBV5-5 to TRBJ2-3; 10 bases are shared with TRBD2. CDR3 length: 20 residues. CDR1 SGHKS and CDR2 YYEKEE come from the germline V gene (reference sequence). The V segment lost 4 bases and the J segment 5 bases; nucleotides outside the gene matches: 22. CDR3 loop: CASSPRGQGRASGGVDTQYF. The CDR3 DNA follows: TGTGCCAGCAGCCCACGAGGGCAGGGTCGGGCTAGCGGGGGTGTAGATACGCAGTATTTT.

The CDR3 coding sequence is TGTGCCAGCAGTTCAAGGACAGGGGCCCGATTGATCGAAGCTTTCTTT. This translates into CASSSRTGARLIEAFF. This rearrangement joins TRBV6-5 to TRBJ1-1; TRBD1 matches 9 bases. CDR1 MNHEY and CDR2 SVGAGI come from the germline V gene. After removal of 4 bases from V and 8 bases from J, the junction contained 14 bases not matched to a gene. The CDR3 covers 16 residues.

The rearrangement uses TRBV10-3 and TRBJ2-7, with D perhaps TRBD1 (6 bases). The CDR3 has 13 residues. V gave up 4 bases and J gave up 6 bases, with 13 bases separating them. Germline CDR1 reads ENHRY; CDR2 reads SYGVKD. CDR3 in amino acids: CAISGRTAGEQYF. In nucleotides, the CDR3 is TGTGCCATCAGTGGCAGGACAGCCGGCGAGCAGTACTTC.

V gene TRBV5-1 combines with J gene TRBJ1-4; a possible D gene is TRBD1 (5 bases). Trimming removed 0 bases at V and 1 base at J, with 7 bases between. Germline V gene sequence: CDR1 SGHRS, CDR2 YFSETQ. The CDR3 is 15 residues long. The CDR3 protein is CASSLAGGTNEKLFF. The CDR3 DNA is TGCGCCAGCAGCTTGGCCGGGGGAACTAATGAAAAACTGTTTTTT.

J is TRBJ2-7 and V is TRBV30; 10 nucleotides agree with TRBD2. The J segment lost 4 bases and the V segment lost 2 bases, leaving 8 bases of the junction unmatched. CDR3 length: 15 residues. Germline CDR1 reads GTSNPN; CDR2 reads SVGIG (reference sequence). The CDR3 protein is CAWSRASGGRYEQYF. The CDR3 nucleotides read TGTGCCTGGAGTAGGGCTAGCGGGGGCCGTTACGAGCAGTACTTC.

The chain recombines TRBV23-1 with TRBJ1-2; D not resolved. TRBV23-1 is filed as an ORF, its function uncertain. V lost 4 bases to trimming and J lost 9 bases, with 27 bases between them. There are 17 residues in the CDR3. CDR3 amino acids: CASSPARLAPGHLRYTF. The CDR3 DNA sequence: TGCGCCAGCAGTCCAGCGCGATTAGCACCGGGCCACCTCCGCTACACCTTC.

The CDR3 DNA follows: TGTGCCAGCAGCCACCCCGGGACAGCATATGAAAAACTGTTTTTT. Encoded protein: CASSHPGTAYEKLFF. The chain uses TRBV7-9 and TRBJ1-4; TRBD1 agrees at 7 bases. CDR3 length: 15 amino acids. Trimming removed 5 bases from V and 6 bases from J; junction bases left unmatched: 9. From germline, CDR1 is SEHNR and CDR2 FQNEAQ (reference sequence). Complete variable domain (other parts from reference TRBV7-9 and TRBJ1-4): DTGVSQNPRHKITKRGQNVTFRCDPISEHNRLYWYRQTLGQGPEFLTYFQNEAQLEKSRLLSDRFSAERPKGSFSTLEIQRTEQGDSAMYLCASSHPGTAYEKLFFGSGTQLSVL.

The chain recombines TRBV28 with TRBJ1-4, with a weak D call TRBD1 (5 bases). In germline, CDR1 is MDHEN, CDR2 SYDVKM. V shed 0 bases and J shed 2 bases, with 7 bases lying between them. The CDR3 length is 15 residues. The CDR3 bases are TGTGCCAGCAGTTTATGGGGGGATACTAATGAAAAACTGTTTTTT. It codes for CASSLWGDTNEKLFF.

The genes are TRBV25-1 and TRBJ1-3; 8 positions match TRBD1. Trimming cost V 6 bases and J 0 bases; bases outside gene matches: 1. CDR1 and CDR2 from the germline V gene are MGHDK and SYGVNS. CDR3 length: 14 residues. CDR3 protein: CASRTGGSGNTIYF. In DNA, the CDR3 is TGTGCCAGCAGAACAGGGGGCTCTGGAAACACCATATATTTT.